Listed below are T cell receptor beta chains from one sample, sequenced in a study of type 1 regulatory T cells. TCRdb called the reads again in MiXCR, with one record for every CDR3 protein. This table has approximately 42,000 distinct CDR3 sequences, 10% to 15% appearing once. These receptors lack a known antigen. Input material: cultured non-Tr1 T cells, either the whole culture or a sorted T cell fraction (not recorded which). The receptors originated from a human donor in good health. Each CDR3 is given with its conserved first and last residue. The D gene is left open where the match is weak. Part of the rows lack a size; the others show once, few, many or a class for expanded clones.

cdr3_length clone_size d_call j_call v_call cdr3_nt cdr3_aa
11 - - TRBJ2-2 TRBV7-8 TGTGCCAGCGGCTTTGAACAAAAGCTGTTTTTT CASGFEQKLFF
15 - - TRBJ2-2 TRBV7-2 TGTGCCAGCAGCTTAATACAGGGCATTGCCGGGGAGCTGTTTTTT CASSLIQGIAGELFF
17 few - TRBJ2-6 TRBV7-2 TGTGCCAGCAGTCCTTCCGTCCGTAGCTCTGGGGCCAACGTCCTGACTTTC CASSPSVRSSGANVLTF
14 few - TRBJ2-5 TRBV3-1 TGTGCCAGCAGCCCATCGTCCCAGCAAGAGACCCAGTACTTC CASSPSSQQETQYF
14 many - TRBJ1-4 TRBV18 TGTGCCAGCTCATTGGGGAACACGAATGAAAAACTGTTTTTT CASSLGNTNEKLFF
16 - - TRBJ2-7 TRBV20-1 TGCAGTGCTAGAGATCTCAGCGGTACGCATATCAGGGAGCAGTACTTC CSARDLSGTHIREQYF
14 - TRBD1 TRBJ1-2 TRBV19 TGTGCCAGTAGTATCTCCAGGGGGCCGGGAGGCTACACCTTC CASSISRGPGGYTF
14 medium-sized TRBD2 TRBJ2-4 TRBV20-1 TGCAGTGCCCGAGCGGGAGGGGGCGTAAGCATTCAGTACTTC CSARAGGGVSIQYF
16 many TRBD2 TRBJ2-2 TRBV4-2 TGTGCCAGCAGCCAAGATTTTAGCGGGAGGTACGGGGAGCTGTTTTTT CASSQDFSGRYGELFF
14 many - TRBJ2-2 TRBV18 TGTGCCAGCTCACCACCGGTTCACACCGGGGAGCTGTTTTTT CASSPPVHTGELFF
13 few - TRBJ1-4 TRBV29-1 TGCAGCGTTGTTGGTGGGGCGAATGAAAAACTGTTTTTT CSVVGGANEKLFF
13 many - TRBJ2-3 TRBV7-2 TGTGCCAGCAGCTTAGGGACTATAGATACGCAGTATTTT CASSLGTIDTQYF
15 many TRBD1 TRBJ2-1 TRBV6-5 TGTGCCAGCAAAGGAGCGGGACAGGGCCACAATGAGCAGTTCTTC CASKGAGQGHNEQFF
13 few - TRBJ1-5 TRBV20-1 TGCAGTGCTACTGGACGGGGACATCAGCCCCAGCATTTT CSATGRGHQPQHF
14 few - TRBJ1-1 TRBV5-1 TGCGCCAGCAGTCTCGGGGCTGGGGGCACTGAAGCTTTCTTT CASSLGAGGTEAFF
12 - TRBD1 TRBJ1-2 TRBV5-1 TGCGCCAGCAGCCTGGACAGGGGTGGCTACACCTTC CASSLDRGGYTF
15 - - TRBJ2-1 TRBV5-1 TGCGCCAGCAGCGCGGACCGGGCCCTTTCTAATGAGCAGTTCTTC CASSADRALSNEQFF
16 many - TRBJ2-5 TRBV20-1 TGCAGTGCCTCCCGAACATCTCACCAACGCCAAGAGACCCAGTACTTC CSASRTSHQRQETQYF
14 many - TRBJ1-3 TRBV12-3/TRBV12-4 TGTGCCAGCAGGCCAGGCAACTCTGGAAACACCATATATTTT CASRPGNSGNTIYF
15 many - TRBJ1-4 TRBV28 TGTGCCAGCAGGAGTACCTCAAGGGATAATGAAAAACTGTTTTTT CASRSTSRDNEKLFF
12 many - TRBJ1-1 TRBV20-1 TGCAGTGCTAGAGGGGTGGGCAGTGAAGCTTTCTTT CSARGVGSEAFF
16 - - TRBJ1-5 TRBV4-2 TGTGCCAGCAGCCTGTCGTCCTTATATAGCAATCAGCCCCAGCATTTT CASSLSSLYSNQPQHF
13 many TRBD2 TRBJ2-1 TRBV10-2 TGCGCCAGCAGTCTAGCGGGAGGTATTGAGCAGTTCTTC CASSLAGGIEQFF
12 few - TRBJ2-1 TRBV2 TGTGCCAGCAGTGAGGGGCACAATGAGCAGTTCTTC CASSEGHNEQFF
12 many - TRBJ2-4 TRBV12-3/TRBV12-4 TGTGCCAGCAGTCAAGGGGTAAACATTCAGTACTTC CASSQGVNIQYF
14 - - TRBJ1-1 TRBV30 TGTGCCTGGAGTGTACTGGGGGTGAACACTGAAGCTTTCTTT CAWSVLGVNTEAFF
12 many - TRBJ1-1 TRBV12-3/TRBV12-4 TGTGCCAGCAGTCCCGGGACACCTAAAGCTTTCTTT CASSPGTPKAFF
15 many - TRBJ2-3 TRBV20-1 TGCAGTGCTAGAGGGGCCGGAGTGGGCACAGATACGCAGTATTTT CSARGAGVGTDTQYF
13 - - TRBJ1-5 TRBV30 TGTGCCTGGAACCACGACTACGGTCAGCCCCAGCATTTT CAWNHDYGQPQHF
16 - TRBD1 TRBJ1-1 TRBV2 TGTGCCAGCGGGACGGGGGGGACAGGGTCAAGCACTGAAGCTTTCTTT CASGTGGTGSSTEAFF
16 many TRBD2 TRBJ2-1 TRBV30 TGTGCCTGGAGGCGCGGACTAGCGGGAGACTACAATGAGCAGTTCTTC CAWRRGLAGDYNEQFF
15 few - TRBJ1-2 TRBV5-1 TGCGCCAGCAGCGAAGGATCGAATACTAACTATGGCTACACCTTC CASSEGSNTNYGYTF
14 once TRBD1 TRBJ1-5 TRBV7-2 TGTGCCAGCAGCTTCGCAGGGGGTAATCAGCCCCAGCATTTT CASSFAGGNQPQHF
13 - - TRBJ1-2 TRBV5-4 TGTGCCAGCAGCTTGAATTCTAACTATGGCTACACCTTC CASSLNSNYGYTF
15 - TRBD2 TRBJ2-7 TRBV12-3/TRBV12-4 TGTGCCAGCAGCTACCTAGCGGGACCCTCCTACGAGCAGTACTTC CASSYLAGPSYEQYF
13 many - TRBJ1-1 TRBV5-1 TGCGCCAGCAGCCGGGGGATGAACACTGAAGCTTTCTTT CASSRGMNTEAFF
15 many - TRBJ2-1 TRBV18 TGTGCCAGCTCACCACAGTTATCCGCGAGTAATGAGCAGTTCTTC CASSPQLSASNEQFF
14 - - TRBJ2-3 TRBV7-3 TGTGCCAGCAGCCACGACCCCCAATATGGTACGCAGTATTTT CASSHDPQYGTQYF
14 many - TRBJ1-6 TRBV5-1 TGCGCCAGCAGCTTGTTTGGGTTTGATTCACCCCTCCACTTT CASSLFGFDSPLHF
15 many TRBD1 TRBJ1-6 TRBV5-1 TGCGCCAGCAGCGCACGGACAGGAAAAGATTCACCCCTCCACTTT CASSARTGKDSPLHF
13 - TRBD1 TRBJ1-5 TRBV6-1 TGTGCCAGCAGCCTGACAGGGCCTCAGCCCCAGCATTTT CASSLTGPQPQHF
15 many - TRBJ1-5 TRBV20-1 TGCAGTGCTAGAGAGAACAGGTGGAGCAATCAGCCCCAGCATTTT CSARENRWSNQPQHF
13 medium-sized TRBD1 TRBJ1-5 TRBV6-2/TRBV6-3 TGTGCCAGCAGGCAGGGGGCCCTGGGGCCCCAGCATTTT CASRQGALGPQHF
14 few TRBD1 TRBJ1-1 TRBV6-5 TGTGCCAGCGGATGGACAGGCGGAAATCCCGCAGCTTTCTTT CASGWTGGNPAAFF
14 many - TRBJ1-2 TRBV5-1 TGCGCCAGCAGCCCAAGGACAGATAACTATGGCTACACCTTC CASSPRTDNYGYTF
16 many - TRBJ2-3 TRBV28 TGTGCCAGCTCCGAGGTGGGGGTAGGTTTTGCAGATACGCAGTATTTT CASSEVGVGFADTQYF
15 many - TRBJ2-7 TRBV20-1 TGCAGTGCTAGAAGGCAGCGGGACAACTCCTACGAGCAGTACTTC CSARRQRDNSYEQYF
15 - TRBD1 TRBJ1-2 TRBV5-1 TGCGCCAGCAGCCTTCGGACAGGGGAGACCTATGGCTACACCTTC CASSLRTGETYGYTF
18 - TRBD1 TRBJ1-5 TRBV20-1 TGCAGTGCTAGGGCTGGGGACAGGGGGAATGTTCGCAATCAGCCCCAGCATTTT CSARAGDRGNVRNQPQHF
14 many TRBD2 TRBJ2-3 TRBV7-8 TGTGCCAGCAGCTTCGGCGGGAGAGCAGATACGCAGTATTTT CASSFGGRADTQYF
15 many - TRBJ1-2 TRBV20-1 TGCAGTGCTAGAGATCTTGGGAGCAGCAGTTGGAGCTACACCTTC CSARDLGSSSWSYTF
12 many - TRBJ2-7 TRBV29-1 TGCAGCGTTGGACTTCCGGGGTACGAGCAGTACTTC CSVGLPGYEQYF